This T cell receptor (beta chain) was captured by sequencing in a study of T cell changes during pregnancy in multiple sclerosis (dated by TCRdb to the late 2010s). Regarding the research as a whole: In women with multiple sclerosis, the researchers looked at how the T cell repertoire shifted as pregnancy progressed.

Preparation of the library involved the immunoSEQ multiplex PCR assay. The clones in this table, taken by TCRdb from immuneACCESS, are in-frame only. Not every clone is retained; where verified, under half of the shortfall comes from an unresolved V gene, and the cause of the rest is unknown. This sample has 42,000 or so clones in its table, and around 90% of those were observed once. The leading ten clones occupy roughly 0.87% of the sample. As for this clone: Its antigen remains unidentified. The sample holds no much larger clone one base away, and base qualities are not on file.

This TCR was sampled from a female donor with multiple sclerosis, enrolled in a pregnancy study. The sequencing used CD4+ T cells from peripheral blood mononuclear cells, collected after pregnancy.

The CDR3 protein is CASSLDRGPEQFF. The DNA reads as follows: TGTGCCAGCAGCTTAGATAGGGGCCCTGAGCAGTTCTTC. The chain couples TRBV11-2 to TRBJ2-1; TRBD1 might be the D gene, on 5 matching bases. V is reduced by 0 bases and J by 9 bases, leaving a spacing of 9 bases between them. Taken from the germline V gene, the CDR1 and CDR2 loops are SGHAT and FQNNGV. The CDR3 sequence holds 13 residues, the cysteine and phenylalanine included. Of the read, only the CDR3 DNA is kept; its 39 bases are in frame from base 1.